This T cell receptor (beta chain) was found in a study of blood T cell repertoires in COVID-19 (dated by TCRdb to 2020 to 2021). Background for the entire study: The collaborator samples originated in the United States, Italy and Spain and spanned the acute and convalescent phases of COVID-19. The sample metadata nearly always contained a de-identified subject ID, COVID-19 status, age in years and sex. The repertoires were released in a freely available public database meant as a resource for research on the immune response to SARS-CoV-2. The prospective study material was composed of cDNA or gDNA derived from T cells, B-cell-depleted T cells, or PBMCs. The samples were drawn from the first 160 participants of the ongoing ImmuneRACE study and from 950 to 1,500 subjects provided by 6 global collaborators. Deeply sampled blood TCRbeta repertoires from subjects exposed to, actively infected with, or recovered from COVID-19 were included in the dataset. Where HLA class I and class II types were available, the types were taken from metadata supplied by the sample provider, not from assay-based typing. Paper-wide results and their limitations: The amount of clinical and demographic metadata varied by source and participant and was provided uncurated.

Collaborating institutions collected whole blood in K2EDTA tubes following their own protocols. For TCRbeta analysis, collaborators shipped samples in one of three forms: frozen whole blood, isolated PBMCs, or DNA extracted from either of those sample types. TCRbeta CDR3 regions were amplified from genomic DNA using the immunoSEQ Assay, a bias-controlled multiplex PCR. In the paper's pipeline: The number of nucleated cells in each sample was estimated from the amplification of reference gene primers within the assay. To quantify the absolute abundance of each unique TCRbeta CDR3 rearrangement, sequence reads were collapsed and filtered. Productive Simpson clonality was computed per sample as the square root of Simpson's diversity index over productive rearrangements. Imported from immuneACCESS, the table was reduced by TCRdb to in-frame sequences with V and J called. These copies leave out some clones; in studies compared against another copy, an unresolved V gene accounts for under half, and the cause of the remainder is not known. Clonal size and the V and J genes are those of that table, whereas D and trimming came from the DNA. This sample lists approximately 130,000 clones; approximately 80% were detected once. About an eighth of the sample is held by the ten biggest clonotypes.

Turning to this clone: Its target antigen remains unknown. Per-base quality was not reported, and no clone a single base away is much larger than it.

Its CDR3 holds 14 amino acids, cysteine through phenylalanine. The retained sequence is limited to the CDR3, 42 bases, with the frame set at the first base. V lost 1 base and J lost 4 bases, and the count of bases not matched to a germline gene is 3. CDR1 and CDR2, per the germline V gene, are SGHTA and FQGNSA. The rearrangement combines TRBV7-2 with TRBJ1-1; 7 bases in the middle match TRBD1. The sequenced material came from peripheral blood. The receptor's source is a human donor in a cohort sampled during active COVID-19. The CDR3 region reads CASSLGQGPTEAFF. The nucleotide sequence reads TGTGCCAGCAGCTTAGGACAGGGCCCCACTGAAGCTTTCTTT.